Each of the 19 T cell receptor beta chains below was sequenced from the same sample in a study of cytomegalovirus exposure and HLA in healthy donors. The PCR made use of 60 Vbeta and 13 Jbeta primers. The assay was immunoSEQ multiplex PCR, and TCRdb's table has in-frame clones only and misses some. The table shows about 130,000 clones, with about 74% occurring only once. Sequencing was performed on PBMCs. These receptors all come from a woman aged 45-60 years in good health and CMV-seropositive.

Only a few counts were recorded for this clone. This rearrangement joins TRBV6-6 to TRBJ1-3, with 8 nucleotides matching TRBD1. The germline V gene encodes CDR1 MNHNY and CDR2 SVGAGI (reference sequence). After removal of 2 bases from V and 0 bases from J, the junction contained 3 bases not matched to a gene. There are 16 residues in the CDR3. CDR3 sequence reads: CASSYRTGISGNTIYF. The DNA for the CDR3 is TGTGCCAGCAGTTACAGGACAGGGATCTCTGGAAACACCATATATTTT.

CDR3 in DNA: TGTGCCAGCCCCAACCCCCCCCAGCGGGGAATCGGAGAGACCCAGTACTTC. This gives the protein CASPNPPQRGIGETQYF. The chain carries TRBV21-1 and TRBJ2-5; the DNA was not used to check the table's D call, TRBD2. TRBV21-1 is flagged as a pseudogene. CDR3 size: 17 residues.

This chain joins TRBV10-1 and TRBJ2-3, with 7 bases identical to TRBD1. The J segment lost 6 bases and the V segment lost 3 bases, leaving 9 bases of the junction unmatched. CDR3 length: 15 residues. CDR1 and CDR2 (germline): WNHNN, SYGVQD (reference sequence). The CDR3 region is CASSDSRQGSDTQYF. CDR3 bases: TGCGCCAGCAGTGATTCCCGACAGGGATCGGATACGCAGTATTTT.

J is TRBJ1-2 and V is TRBV7-2; 7 bases match TRBD1. Per the germline V gene, CDR1 is SGHTA and CDR2 is FQGNSA. The trim removed 1 base at V and 1 base at J, leaving 3 bases unmatched. This CDR3 is 15 amino acids long. CDR3 sequence: CASSLGGGFNYGYTF. CDR3 DNA: TGTGCCAGCAGCTTAGGAGGGGGCTTTAACTATGGCTACACCTTC.

V usage is TRBV4-1 and J usage is TRBJ2-5, with 8 positions matching TRBD1. Germline loops: CDR1 MGHRA, CDR2 YSYEKL. After removal of 4 bases from V and 4 bases from J, the junction contained 5 bases not matched to a gene. CDR3 length equals 14 residues. In DNA, the CDR3 is TGCGCCAGCAGCCTGTACACAGGGGGAGAGACCCAGTACTTC. Its protein product is CASSLYTGGETQYF.

This sequence joins TRBV23-1 and TRBJ2-7, with a tentative D call TRBD2 (5 bases). TRBV23-1 is annotated as an ORF whose role is uncertain. This CDR3 is built from 13 residues. V was cut by 8 bases and J by 0 bases, with 11 bases left in between. The CDR3 DNA sequence: TGCGCCAGCGAGCCGGGGATCTCCTACGAGCAGTACTTC. Its protein product is CASEPGISYEQYF.

V gene TRBV27 combines with J gene TRBJ1-2; 10 bases line up with TRBD1. V dropped 6 bases and J dropped 6; count of bases not matched to a gene: 4. The CDR3 has 13 amino acids. Germline loops: CDR1 MNHEY, CDR2 SMNVEV (reference sequence). The DNA for the CDR3 is TGTGCCAGCAGGGGGACAGGGGATCATGGCTACACCTTC. Translating it yields CASRGTGDHGYTF.

This sequence joins TRBV5-1 and TRBJ1-3; tentative D call: TRBD1 (5 bases). Germline V lookup: CDR1 SGHRS, CDR2 YFSETQ. The V and J ends lost 0 bases and 3 bases respectively, with 7 bases between them. The CDR3 length is 14 residues. The CDR3 region has the DNA TGCGCCAGCAGCTTGGACGGGGGTGGAAACACCATATATTTT. Amino acids: CASSLDGGGNTIYF. Full variable domain (remainder filled in from reference TRBV5-1 and TRBJ1-3): KAGVTQTPRYLIKTRGQQVTLSCSPISGHRSVSWYQQTPGQGLQFLFEYFSETQRNKGNFPGRFSGRQFSNSRSEMNVSTLELGDSALYLCASSLDGGGNTIYFGEGSWLTVV.

This chain connects TRBV5-1 to TRBJ1-2; D is possibly TRBD1 (5 bases). The CDR3 runs to 15 residues. Germline lookup yields CDR1 SGHRS and CDR2 YFSETQ. Trimming pared 0 bases from V and 4 bases from J, leaving 13 bases between. Here the CDR3 reads CASSLDPGGAYGYTF. The CDR3 nucleotides read TGCGCCAGCAGCTTGGACCCCGGAGGGGCCTATGGCTACACCTTC.

This clone turned up a few times. The rearrangement joins TRBV11-3 to TRBJ2-3; D is unclear. Germline CDR1 and CDR2: SGHNT and YENEEA. Trimming pared 0 bases from V and 2 bases from J, leaving 3 bases between. This CDR3 region has 13 residues. CDR3 amino acids: CASSLDLTDTQYF. The CDR3 DNA sequence: TGTGCCAGCAGCTTAGACCTCACAGATACGCAGTATTTT.

This clone was detected a few times. The J gene is TRBJ2-3, the V gene TRBV7-9, with 8 positions matching TRBD2. V lost 2 bases to trimming and J lost 2 bases; unmatched junction nucleotides: 3. Germline CDR1 and CDR2: SEHNR and FQNEAQ (reference sequence). The CDR3 loop spans 15 amino acids. CDR3 in amino acids: CASSLRGGYTDTQYF. DNA for the CDR3: TGTGCCAGCAGCTTACGCGGGGGGTACACAGATACGCAGTATTTT.

In DNA form, the CDR3 reads TGCAGTGCTGCTCAGGTGCAGCAGTACTTC. This codes for CSAAQVQQYF. The rearrangement links TRBV20-1 to TRBJ2-7; D is ambiguous. This CDR3 has 10 residues. V was cut by 5 bases and J by 8 bases, with 10 bases left in between. Germline assignment: CDR1 DFQATT and CDR2 SNEGSKA (reference sequence).

This clone was detected once. The chain combines TRBV6-5 with TRBJ1-2, with D maybe TRBD1 (5 bases). Germline lookup yields CDR1 MNHEY and CDR2 SVGAGI. The CDR3 runs 13 residues. The V end was cut by 6 bases, the J end by 5 bases, with 13 bases between. The CDR3 loop reads CASSFDSHYGYTF. The CDR3 bases are TGTGCCAGCAGCTTCGACAGCCATTATGGCTACACCTTC.

This clone was found a few times. The chain joins TRBV11-3 to TRBJ2-7; D ambiguous. CDR1 and CDR2 (germline): SGHNT, YENEEA. Trimming left V 0 bases short and J 1 base short, with 7 bases between. The CDR3 contains 14 residues. In DNA, the CDR3 is TGTGCCAGCAGCTTAGATCAACGGTCCTACGAGCAGTACTTC. Its translation is CASSLDQRSYEQYF.

This clone has a handful of counts. The gene calls are TRBV10-3 and TRBJ2-1; TRBD2 agrees at 16 bases. Germline trimming cut 4 bases from V and 4 bases from J; bases unmatched to any gene: 10. Germline lookup yields CDR1 ENHRY and CDR2 SYGVKD. The CDR3 has 19 amino acids. CDR3 in amino acids: CAISGVPGLAGGEYNEQFF. The CDR3 coding sequence is TGTGCCATCAGTGGAGTCCCGGGACTAGCGGGGGGGGAATACAATGAGCAGTTCTTC.

The V gene is TRBV11-2, the J gene TRBJ1-1, with a possible D match to TRBD1 (5 bases). Trimming removed 5 bases at V and 0 bases at J, with 19 bases between. From germline, CDR1 is SGHAT and CDR2 FQNNGV. The CDR3 consists of 17 residues. The CDR3 nucleotides read TGTGCCAGCAGCCCCGGGACTTTAATCCCAATGAACACTGAAGCTTTCTTT. This translates into CASSPGTLIPMNTEAFF.

This chain connects TRBV6-1 to TRBJ1-2; 7 positions agree with TRBD1. Germline CDR1 and CDR2: MNHNS and SASEGT. V was clipped by 6 bases and J by 2 bases; unmatched bases: 9. This CDR3 comprises 15 residues. CDR3 amino acids: CASRETTGENYGYTF. The CDR3 region has the DNA TGTGCCAGCAGAGAGACCACAGGGGAAAACTATGGCTACACCTTC.

This rearrangement joins TRBV18 to TRBJ2-7; TRBD1 aligns across 7 bases. CDR3 size: 16 residues. Losses at the gene ends were 6 bases for V and 4 bases for J; bases not matched to a gene: 15. Per the germline V gene, CDR1 is KGHSH and CDR2 is LQKENI. The CDR3 loop is CASSLSATAGGYEQYF. CDR3 DNA: TGTGCCAGCTCCCTTAGCGCGACGGCAGGGGGATACGAGCAGTACTTC.

This rearrangement joins TRBV9 to TRBJ2-1; D unclear. Germline V gene data show CDR1 as SGDLS and CDR2 as YYNGEE. The V end was cut by 5 bases, the J end by 6 bases, with 9 bases between. CDR3 length: 12 residues. CDR3 protein: CASSRTSNEQFF. The DNA of the CDR3 is TGTGCCAGCAGTCGAACAAGCAATGAGCAGTTCTTC.